This T cell receptor beta chain was documented in a study of PD-1 blockade in classical Hodgkin lymphoma. The study, taken as a whole, reports: Relapsed/refractory patients reportedly had the lowest baseline TCR diversity, below newly diagnosed patients, who were below healthy donors.

All trial patients relapsed after autologous stem cell transplantation. Patients showed best responses of complete response, partial response or progressive disease. With respect to this clone: Its specificity is unknown.

Trimming cost V 0 bases and J 4 bases; bases outside gene matches: 7. Germline lookup yields CDR1 MNHEY and CDR2 SVGAGI. The CDR3 runs 16 residues. TCRdb's copy holds only in-frame clones and misses some; the assay was immunoSEQ multiplex PCR. This repertoire shows fewer than 75,000 clones, 88% found once; its top ten account for approximately 5.4%. V gene TRBV6-5 combines with J gene TRBJ1-2, with 8 bases identical to TRBD1. This TCR came from a human donor with classical Hodgkin lymphoma. This specimen was peripheral blood mononuclear cells (PBMCs), taken before the second cycle of nivolumab. The CDR3 sequence: CASSYSAPDRGYGYTF. The CDR3 nucleotides are TGTGCCAGCAGTTACTCCGCCCCAGACAGGGGCTATGGCTACACCTTC.